This T cell receptor beta chain was recovered during a study of CD4 T cells in relation to SARS-CoV-2 and coronaviruses. Study background: After nine to eleven days of antigen culture, PBMC TCR beta CDR3s were sequenced. Negative control cultures got HIV-1 Nef peptides or no peptide. Overall study results and limits: About 65% of donors had memory CD4+ clonotypes crossrecognizing SARS-CoV-2 and common cold coronavirus spike.

The unexposed donors gave CD4+ T cells in about 2010-2019, prior to COVID-19. CD4+ T cells were isolated from the cells after around eleven days of culture. As cell numbers allowed, unexposed-donor CD4+ T cells faced SARS-CoV-2 S/N and four cold-coronavirus spikes. Assay used: immunoSEQ multiplex PCR; TCRdb lists only in-frame clones, some missing. The profile shows 15,000 to 20,000 clones, 75% to 85% of them singletons. CDR3 length: 16 amino acids. Germline V gives CDR1 KGHSH, CDR2 LQKENI. Trimming shortened V by 4 bases and J by 0 bases, and 12 bases separated the two germline ends. A note on this clone: The antigen is not known.

This clonotype originated in a human donor in good health. The sample consisted of CD4+ T cells from PBMCs, cultured in vitro. The rearrangement joins TRBV18 to TRBJ2-2; no clear D gene. The CDR3 DNA follows: TGTGCCAGCTCACTTCTAGAGTCGGCGAACACCGGGGAGCTGTTTTTT. As protein: CASSLLESANTGELFF.